This T cell receptor beta chain was found in a study of identifying expanded T cells in peripheral blood. Per the germline V gene, CDR1 is SEHNR and CDR2 is FQNEAQ (reference sequence). This CDR3 is built from 16 residues. V was trimmed by 0 bases and J by 3 bases, leaving 15 bases between them. Only in-frame clones appear in the TCRdb table, and some are missing; sequencing was by immunoSEQ multiplex PCR. This sample has just over 90,000 clones; about 88% occur once, and the top ten carry approximately 3.9%. This clone was detected once. The chain links TRBV7-9 to TRBJ2-7, with D possibly matching TRBD2 (5 bases). This receptor was identified in a person between 18 and 75 years old in good health. The sequenced material came from blood. CDR3 region: CASSLARGPRLYEQYF. The CDR3 nucleotides read TGTGCCAGCAGCTTAGCGCGAGGGCCGCGCCTCTACGAGCAGTACTTC. The variable domain in full, with the rest retrieved from reference TRBV7-9 and TRBJ2-7, is DTGVSQNPRHKITKRGQNVTFRCDPISEHNRLYWYRQTLGQGPEFLTYFQNEAQLEKSRLLSDRFSAERPKGSFSTLEIQRTEQGDSAMYLCASSLARGPRLYEQYFGPGTRLTVT.